Listed below are T cell receptor beta chains from one sample, sequenced in a study of T-cell reconstitution after alpha-beta-depleted transplantation in children. Using its own MiXCR run on the PCR reads, TCRdb lists one record per CDR3 protein. The sample has about 600,000 distinct CDR3 sequences, about 10% seen once. The sequencing here drew on PBMCs from the stem cell graft donor, taken from the stem cell graft. The receptors were gathered from a human donor who donated a stem cell graft to a child with acute myeloid leukemia. The CDR3 runs from the conserved cysteine through the conserved F or W. A D gene is named only where the DNA matches it firmly. Where a row states a size, it is once, few, many or the class of an expanded clone; other rows omit it.

CDR3 length: 15
V gene: TRBV20-1
clone size: many
D gene: NA
J gene: TRBJ2-1
CDR3 protein: CSARDMRASYNEQFF
CDR3 DNA: TGCAGTGCTAGAGATATGCGGGCCTCCTACAATGAGCAGTTCTTC

CDR3 length: 13
V gene: TRBV2
clone size: few
D gene: TRBD2
J gene: TRBJ2-1
CDR3 protein: CASSPREGSEQFF
CDR3 DNA: TGTGCCAGCAGTCCGCGGGAGGGTAGTGAGCAGTTCTTC

CDR3 length: 15
V gene: TRBV20-1
clone size: NA
D gene: TRBD2
J gene: TRBJ2-7
CDR3 protein: CSAPQPRGDSPKQYF
CDR3 DNA: TGCAGTGCTCCTCAACCTCGGGGGGATTCTCCCAAGCAGTACTTC

CDR3 length: 15
V gene: TRBV12-3/TRBV12-4
clone size: NA
D gene: TRBD1
J gene: TRBJ2-1
CDR3 protein: CASRGTGDKYNEQFF
CDR3 DNA: TGTGCCAGCCGGGGAACAGGGGATAAGTACAATGAGCAGTTCTTC

CDR3 length: 14
V gene: TRBV7-2
clone size: many
D gene: NA
J gene: TRBJ2-7
CDR3 protein: CASSYWTIGYEQYF
CDR3 DNA: TGTGCCAGCAGCTATTGGACCATTGGCTACGAGCAGTACTTC

CDR3 length: 17
V gene: TRBV4-3
clone size: few
D gene: TRBD2
J gene: TRBJ2-1
CDR3 protein: CASSQDLPGLAGGRLFF
CDR3 DNA: TGCGCCAGCAGCCAAGATCTCCCGGGACTAGCGGGAGGGAGGCTGTTCTTC

CDR3 length: 17
V gene: TRBV7-8
clone size: few
D gene: NA
J gene: TRBJ2-7
CDR3 protein: CASSLGRARSRGYEQYF
CDR3 DNA: TGTGCCAGCAGCTTGGGCAGGGCACGGTCCAGGGGTTACGAGCAGTACTTC

CDR3 length: 18
V gene: TRBV11-1
clone size: NA
D gene: NA
J gene: TRBJ2-2
CDR3 protein: CASSPPGHTTEITGELFF
CDR3 DNA: TGTGCCAGCAGCCCCCCGGGACACACGACCGAAATCACCGGGGAGCTGTTTTTT

CDR3 length: 16
V gene: TRBV18
clone size: few
D gene: NA
J gene: TRBJ1-3
CDR3 protein: CASSPRQLSSGNTIYF
CDR3 DNA: TGTGCCAGCTCACCACGCCAGTTGAGCTCTGGAAACACCATATATTTT

CDR3 length: 13
V gene: TRBV19
clone size: few
D gene: NA
J gene: TRBJ2-1
CDR3 protein: CASTYRDYNEQFF
CDR3 DNA: TGTGCCAGTACGTACAGGGACTACAATGAGCAGTTCTTC

CDR3 length: 12
V gene: TRBV10-3
clone size: few
D gene: TRBD2
J gene: TRBJ2-5
CDR3 protein: CAISSGGETQYF
CDR3 DNA: TGTGCCATCAGCTCGGGGGGAGAGACCCAGTACTTC

CDR3 length: 13
V gene: TRBV7-2
clone size: few
D gene: NA
J gene: TRBJ2-7
CDR3 protein: CASSLEWNYEQYF
CDR3 DNA: TGTGCCAGCAGCTTAGAATGGAACTACGAGCAGTACTTC

CDR3 length: 14
V gene: TRBV5-1
clone size: many
D gene: NA
J gene: TRBJ1-5
CDR3 protein: CASSLVGSNQPQHF
CDR3 DNA: TGCGCCAGCAGCTTGGTAGGGAGCAATCAGCCCCAGCATTTT

CDR3 length: 12
V gene: TRBV6-1
clone size: NA
D gene: TRBD1
J gene: TRBJ2-7
CDR3 protein: CAGSYGQAEQYF
CDR3 DNA: TGTGCCGGGTCCTACGGACAGGCCGAGCAGTACTTC

CDR3 length: 14
V gene: TRBV29-1
clone size: few
D gene: TRBD1
J gene: TRBJ2-7
CDR3 protein: CSVEVGQVSYEQYF
CDR3 DNA: TGCAGCGTTGAAGTTGGACAGGTCTCCTACGAGCAGTACTTC

CDR3 length: 16
V gene: TRBV7-2
clone size: NA
D gene: NA
J gene: TRBJ2-3
CDR3 protein: CASSASRDSSTDTQYF
CDR3 DNA: TGTGCCAGCAGCGCCAGCCGGGACTCGAGCACAGATACGCAGTATTTT

CDR3 length: 15
V gene: TRBV4-2
clone size: few
D gene: NA
J gene: TRBJ1-3
CDR3 protein: CASSQARGWENTIYF
CDR3 DNA: TGTGCCAGCAGCCAAGCGAGGGGGTGGGAAAACACCATATATTTT

CDR3 length: 13
V gene: TRBV27
clone size: many
D gene: NA
J gene: TRBJ2-5
CDR3 protein: CASSLRAWETQYF
CDR3 DNA: TGTGCCAGCAGTTTACGGGCTTGGGAGACCCAGTACTTC

CDR3 length: 14
V gene: TRBV27
clone size: NA
D gene: NA
J gene: TRBJ2-1
CDR3 protein: CASSPAGGPGEQFF
CDR3 DNA: TGTGCCAGCAGTCCCGCAGGAGGGCCGGGTGAGCAGTTCTTC

CDR3 length: 16
V gene: TRBV15
clone size: few
D gene: NA
J gene: TRBJ1-3
CDR3 protein: CATSRVGFPPGNTIYF
CDR3 DNA: TGTGCCACCAGCAGAGTGGGATTCCCCCCTGGAAACACCATATATTTT

CDR3 length: 15
V gene: TRBV7-2
clone size: NA
D gene: TRBD2
J gene: TRBJ2-3
CDR3 protein: CASSYAGGPTDTQYF
CDR3 DNA: TGTGCCAGCAGTTATGCGGGAGGCCCTACAGATACGCAGTATTTT

CDR3 length: 16
V gene: TRBV4-3
clone size: few
D gene: NA
J gene: TRBJ2-3
CDR3 protein: CASSRTTGSSTDTQYF
CDR3 DNA: TGCGCCAGCAGCCGGACAACAGGCTCTAGCACAGATACGCAGTATTTT